Listed here is a single T cell receptor (beta chain). Its target is not known. The data were obtained in a study of shared clonotypes between healthy human individuals. Broader study findings: Deeper or shallower sequencing was expected to change how clonotypes are shared among donors. Only blood was sampled, and tissue TCR repertoires likely differ from blood ones.

The authors divided CD4+ cells into CD45RA+ naive and CD45RA-negative memory subsets. In the original processing: Without quality scores, immunoSEQ junctional reads could not be filtered like full-length reads. Clones were read by immunoSEQ multiplex PCR, and TCRdb kept only the in-frame ones, dropping some. V and J calls and clone size are as listed in that table; D and trimming were resolved from the DNA. The table records roughly 640,000 clones, around 97% of them present only once. In germline, CDR1 is SGDLS, CDR2 YYNGEE. CDR3 size: 14 residues. The source is a woman between 25 and 40 years old in good health. The chain is built from TRBV9 and TRBJ2-5; 13 bases align to TRBD2. TRBJ2-7 explains the end of the DNA better; the J call may be wrong. The sample taken for sequencing was naive CD4+ T cells sorted from blood. Noted subset: CD45RA+ positively selected. CDR3 in DNA: TGTGCCAGCAGCAGGACTAGCGGGAGTTACGAGCAGTACTTC. It encodes CASSRTSGSYEQYF.